This TCR beta chain was sequenced for a study of identical twins. This clonotype has more than one count but fewer than ten. Its antigen is as yet unknown. Study-wide findings and caveats: Insertions were fewer in abundant cord blood beta clonotypes, whereas memory repertoires showed none of this pattern.

TCRdb called the 5' RACE reads again in MiXCR, with one record for every CDR3 protein. The table lists about 490,000 distinct CDR3 sequences, around 15% of them singletons. This CDR3 has 15 amino acids. The germline V gene has CDR1 SEHNR and CDR2 FQNEAQ (reference sequence). Trimming shortened V by 1 base and J by 6 bases, and 10 bases separated the two germline ends. The data were also submitted as part of a second study, on yellow fever vaccine responses in identical twins.

The sequence was obtained from a woman under 30 in good health. V gene TRBV7-9 combines with J gene TRBJ1-6; D ambiguous. The sequencing input was CD4+ T cells sorted from blood. In DNA, the CDR3 is TGTGCCAGCAGCTTAGACGGAAGGAGTAATTCACCCCTCCACTTT. Protein sequence: CASSLDGRSNSPLHF.